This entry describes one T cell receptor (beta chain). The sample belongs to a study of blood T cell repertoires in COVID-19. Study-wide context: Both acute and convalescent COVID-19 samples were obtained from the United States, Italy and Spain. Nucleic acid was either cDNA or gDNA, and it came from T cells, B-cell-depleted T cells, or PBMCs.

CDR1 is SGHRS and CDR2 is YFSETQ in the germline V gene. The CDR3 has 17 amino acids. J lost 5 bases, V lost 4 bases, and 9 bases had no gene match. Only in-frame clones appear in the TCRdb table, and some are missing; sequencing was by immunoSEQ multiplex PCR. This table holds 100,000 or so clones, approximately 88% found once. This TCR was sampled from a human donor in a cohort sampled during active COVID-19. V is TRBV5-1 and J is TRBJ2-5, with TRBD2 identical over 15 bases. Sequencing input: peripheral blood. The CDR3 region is CASSPGLAGGPGETQYF. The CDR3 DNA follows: TGCGCCAGCAGCCCCGGACTAGCGGGGGGGCCTGGGGAGACCCAGTACTTC. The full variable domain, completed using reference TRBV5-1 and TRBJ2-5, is KAGVTQTPRYLIKTRGQQVTLSCSPISGHRSVSWYQQTPGQGLQFLFEYFSETQRNKGNFPGRFSGRQFSNSRSEMNVSTLELGDSALYLCASSPGLAGGPGETQYFGPGTRLLVL.